This TCR beta chain was recovered during a study of CD8 T cells in Susac syndrome. CDR1 is MNHEY and CDR2 is SMNVEV in the germline V gene (reference sequence). V shed 1 base and J shed 5 bases, with 2 bases lying between them. CDR3 size: 12 residues. Remarks on this clonotype: Its specificity is not known.

Patients with Susac syndrome met the recently defined diagnostic criteria for definite or probable disease. Study outcomes and limitations: The study acknowledged a relatively small number of individuals in its TCR sequencing and HLA analysis. Across the total CD8+ repertoires, more than 15 Susac-specific public clones were detected, and across the CD8+ TEMRA repertoires, several such clones were detected.

An amount of RNA that ranged from roughly 0.45 to 1 ug was reverse transcribed with random hexamers. Amplification of TCR beta CDR3 by immunoSEQ multiplex PCR spanned 54 Vbeta and 13 Jbeta. A single record per CDR3 protein comes from TCRdb applying MiXCR to the immunoSEQ multiplex PCR reads. The sample yields about 80,000 distinct CDR3 sequences, about 96% seen once. This TCR came from a human donor with Susac syndrome. The specimen was CD8+ T cells from PBMCs. This chain joins TRBV27 and TRBJ2-2; D not resolved. Written as DNA, the CDR3 is TGTGCCAGCAGTTTATTGACCGGGGAGCTGTTTTTT. It translates to CASSLLTGELFF.